A single sample is the source of the 20 T cell receptor beta chains below, sequenced in a study of T cell responses to AZD1222 COVID-19 vaccine. The table came from immunoSEQ multiplex PCR; TCRdb's copy has only in-frame clones and leaves some out. The data hold about 140,000 clones, with around 93% observed a single time. Sample: peripheral blood, taken 28 days after the second AZD1222 dose. These receptors were taken from an adult who received the AZD1222 COVID-19 vaccine.

The genes are TRBV28 and TRBJ1-2, with D possibly being TRBD1 (5 bases). Germline V gives CDR1 MDHEN, CDR2 SYDVKM. The CDR3 spans 12 residues. Trimming stripped 7 bases from V and 8 bases from J, with 14 bases between. The CDR3: CASKGALLGYTF. The CDR3 bases are TGTGCCAGCAAAGGGGCACTGTTGGGCTACACCTTC.

V is TRBV7-2 and J is TRBJ2-1; D perhaps matches TRBD1 (6 bases). Trimming cost V 4 bases and J 1 base, with 11 bases left between them. The germline CDR1 and CDR2 sequences are SGHTA and FQGNSA. This CDR3 is built from 15 residues. CDR3 sequence: CASSSYRESYNEQFF. The CDR3 DNA sequence: TGTGCCAGCAGCTCCTACAGGGAGTCCTACAATGAGCAGTTCTTC.

This chain links TRBV16 with TRBJ1-5; D uncertain. This CDR3 has 14 amino acids. Looked up from germline, CDR1 is KGHSY and CDR2 is FQNENV. V was pared by 4 bases and J by 5 bases, with 12 bases between. The CDR3 spells CASSPTLADQPQHF. The CDR3 region has the DNA TGTGCCAGCAGCCCCACTTTGGCAGATCAGCCCCAGCATTTT.

V usage is TRBV24-1 and J usage is TRBJ2-1; TRBD2 matches 10 bases. CDR1 and CDR2 from the germline V gene are KGHDR and SFDVKD. The CDR3 sequence is 14 residues long. Trimming cost V 7 bases and J 2 bases; bases outside gene matches: 1. CDR3 sequence: CATRSGRAYNEQFF. In DNA, the CDR3 is TGTGCCACCAGGAGCGGGAGGGCCTACAATGAGCAGTTCTTC.

The V gene is TRBV28, the J gene TRBJ2-7, with D uncertain. Deletions cut 4 bases from V and 4 bases from J, with 5 bases between. CDR3 length: 11 residues. Looked up from germline, CDR1 is MDHEN and CDR2 is SYDVKM. CDR3 in amino acids: CASSYQYEQYF. In DNA form, the CDR3 reads TGTGCCAGCAGTTACCAATACGAGCAGTACTTC.

The chain combines TRBV30 with TRBJ2-1; 15 nucleotides align to TRBD2. Germline CDR1 and CDR2: GTSNPN and SVGIG (reference sequence). This CDR3 has 17 amino acids. The J segment lost 9 bases and the V segment lost 5 bases, leaving 14 bases of the junction unmatched. CDR3 DNA sequence: TGTGCCTGGCAACCCTTCGGACTAGCGGGAGGGCTTAGTGAGCAGTTCTTC. It codes for CAWQPFGLAGGLSEQFF.

The genes are TRBV6-5 and TRBJ1-1; D gene unclear. This CDR3 is built from 14 residues. Trimming pared 5 bases from V and 4 bases from J, leaving 14 bases between. In germline, CDR1 is MNHEY, CDR2 SVGAGI. As DNA, the CDR3 is TGTGCCAGCAGTAGGTTGACATCCGGCACTGAAGCTTTCTTT. Its protein product is CASSRLTSGTEAFF.

The V call is TRBV7-9, the J call TRBJ2-7; D uncertain. V gave up 5 bases and J gave up 4 bases, with 9 bases separating them. Germline V CDR1 and CDR2: SEHNR, FQNEAQ (reference sequence). This CDR3 has 12 amino acids. The CDR3 sequence is CASSLEAYEQYF. CDR3 nucleotide sequence: TGTGCCAGCAGCCTAGAGGCTTACGAGCAGTACTTC.

This chain uses TRBV5-1 with TRBJ1-4, with D possibly TRBD1 on 5 matching bases. CDR1 is SGHRS and CDR2 is YFSETQ in the germline V gene. Trimming took off 0 bases at V and 7 bases at J, with 16 bases between the two ends. This CDR3 is built from 16 residues. CDR3 amino acids: CASSLGLQGAGEKLFF. In nucleotides, the CDR3 is TGCGCCAGCAGCTTGGGACTCCAAGGGGCCGGTGAAAAACTGTTTTTT. The full variable domain, its missing parts supplied by reference TRBV5-1 and TRBJ1-4, is KAGVTQTPRYLIKTRGQQVTLSCSPISGHRSVSWYQQTPGQGLQFLFEYFSETQRNKGNFPGRFSGRQFSNSRSEMNVSTLELGDSALYLCASSLGLQGAGEKLFFGSGTQLSVL.

The DNA for the CDR3 is TGTGCCACCAGTGAGGCAAAAGACTATGGCTACACCTTC. Amino acid sequence: CATSEAKDYGYTF. V is TRBV24-1 and J is TRBJ1-2, with unresolved D. Trimming cost V 4 bases and J 3 bases, with 8 bases left between them. The CDR3 length is 13 residues. Germline V gene data show CDR1 as KGHDR and CDR2 as SFDVKD.

The chain has TRBV19 and TRBJ1-5; 11 positions match TRBD1. CDR3 length: 15 residues. V lost 7 bases and J lost 4; bases outside the gene matches: 6. From germline, CDR1 is LNHDA and CDR2 SQIVND (reference sequence). In DNA, the CDR3 is TGTGCCAGTACCGGACAGGGGGCCTGGAATCAGCCCCAGCATTTT. This sequence encodes CASTGQGAWNQPQHF. Combining the CDR3 with reference TRBV19 and TRBJ1-5 gives the whole variable domain DGGITQSPKYLFRKEGQNVTLSCEQNLNHDAMYWYRQDPGQGLRLIYYSQIVNDFQKGDIAEGYSVSREKKESFPLTVTSAQKNPTAFYLCASTGQGAWNQPQHFGDGTRLSIL.

The rearrangement links TRBV28 to TRBJ1-2; D possibly corresponds to TRBD1 (5 bases). The CDR3 loop spans 15 amino acids. Trimming removed 7 bases at V and 4 bases at J, with 19 bases between. Germline V lookup: CDR1 MDHEN, CDR2 SYDVKM. CDR3 nucleotides: TGTGCCAGCACCCTAAACCCGGGACGGATCTATGGCTACACCTTC. This sequence encodes CASTLNPGRIYGYTF.

The chain couples TRBV28 to TRBJ1-1; 10 positions agree with TRBD1. The junction had 4 bases not matched to a gene; V was cut back by 7 bases and J by 5 bases. This CDR3 region has 13 residues. Germline CDR1 is MDHEN and CDR2 is SYDVKM. For the CDR3, the DNA is TGTGCCAGCAAGGACAGGGGGTTAACTGAAGCTTTCTTT. Translation gives CASKDRGLTEAFF.

The chain employs TRBV27 and TRBJ2-7; 9 bases map to TRBD1. This CDR3 has 14 amino acids. The junction had 5 bases not matched to a gene; V was cut back by 5 bases and J by 3 bases. From germline, CDR1 is MNHEY and CDR2 SMNVEV (reference sequence). For the CDR3, the DNA is TGTGCCAGCAGTGTTAGGGGACAGGGCTACGAGCAGTACTTC. Translation: CASSVRGQGYEQYF.

The genes are TRBV20-1 and TRBJ2-7; D remains unclear. Per the germline V gene, CDR1 is DFQATT and CDR2 is SNEGSKA (reference sequence). V dropped 2 bases and J dropped 5 bases, with 7 bases sitting between them. This CDR3 has 11 residues. In nucleotides, the CDR3 is TGCAGTGCTAGACTCACCCACGAGCAGTACTTC. Its translation: CSARLTHEQYF.

The table lists this clone with a count of one. This chain links TRBV6-1 with TRBJ1-5; tentatively, D is TRBD1 (6 bases). CDR3 length: 14 residues. Germline CDR1 MNHNS, CDR2 SASEGT. V was pared by 2 bases and J by 7 bases, with 12 bases between. The CDR3, as DNA: TGTGCCAGCAGTGAACAGGGGCTGTACCAGCCCCAGCATTTT. Protein: CASSEQGLYQPQHF.

The rearrangement links TRBV11-3 to TRBJ2-3, with D perhaps matching TRBD1 (5 bases). The CDR3 is 20 residues long. The germline CDR1 and CDR2 sequences are SGHNT and YENEEA. The V and J ends lost 0 bases and 6 bases respectively, with 28 bases between them. The CDR3 sequence is CASSLEALDTPIGVNDTQYF. DNA of the CDR3: TGTGCCAGCAGCTTAGAAGCTTTGGACACCCCAATAGGGGTAAACGATACGCAGTATTTT.

V gene TRBV18 combines with J gene TRBJ1-1, with unresolved D. Germline V gene data show CDR1 as KGHSH and CDR2 as LQKENI. This CDR3 region has 13 residues. The germline V and J ends were trimmed by 2 bases and 1 base, with 5 bases remaining between them. CDR3 nucleotides: TGTGCCAGCTCACCAATCCAGAACACTGAAGCTTTCTTT. Encoded protein: CASSPIQNTEAFF.

Comment on this clone: The germline gene is not matched at one end of the junction; a read error may be the cause. The V call is TRBV28, the J call TRBJ2-7, with TRBD1 matching over 12 bases. This CDR3 is built from 14 residues. Germline V CDR1 and CDR2: MDHEN, SYDVKM. DNA for the CDR3: TGTGCCAGCAGTTTGACCGGGACAGGGGGCACAGCGCACTTC. Its translation is CASSLTGTGGTAHF.

The chain recombines TRBV2 with TRBJ1-1; a weak D match, TRBD1 (5 bases). The V gene lost 4 bases and the J gene lost 6 bases, with 18 bases spanning the gap. The CDR3 length is 15 residues. CDR1 and CDR2 from the germline V gene are SNHLY and FYNNEI. The CDR3 here is CASSGGSGRMAEAFF. DNA of the CDR3: TGTGCCAGCAGTGGGGGGTCGGGCCGAATGGCTGAAGCTTTCTTT.